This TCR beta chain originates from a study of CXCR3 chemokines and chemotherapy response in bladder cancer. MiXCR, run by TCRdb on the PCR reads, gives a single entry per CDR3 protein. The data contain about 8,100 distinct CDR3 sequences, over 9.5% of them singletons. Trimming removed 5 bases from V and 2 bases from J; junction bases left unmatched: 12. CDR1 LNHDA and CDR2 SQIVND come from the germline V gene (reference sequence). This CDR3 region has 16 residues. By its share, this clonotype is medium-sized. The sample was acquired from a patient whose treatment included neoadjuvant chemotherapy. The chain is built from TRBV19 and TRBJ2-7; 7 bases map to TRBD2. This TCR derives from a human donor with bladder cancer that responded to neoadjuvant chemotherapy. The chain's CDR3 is CASSPIAGRGPYEQYF. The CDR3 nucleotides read TGTGCCAGTAGTCCAATCGCTGGGAGGGGACCCTACGAGCAGTACTTC.